Listed below are T cell receptor beta chains from one sample, sequenced in a study of T cells in Graves' hyperthyroidism and ophthalmopathy. TCRdb recomputed calls from the multiplex PCR reads with MiXCR, one row per CDR3 protein. Of 490,000 or so distinct CDR3 sequences listed, less than 25% are singletons. The sequencing input was blood. The receptors come from a woman between 65 and 79 years old with Graves' ophthalmopathy. CDR3s include the opening cysteine and the closing phenylalanine or tryptophan. D genes are given only for firm matches. A clone size is listed for some rows: how often the clone was seen (once, few, many), or a class if it is expanded.

D gene: TRBD2; V gene: TRBV7-2; J gene: TRBJ2-1; clone size: many; CDR3 protein: CASSGGLAIYNEQFF; CDR3 DNA: TGTGCCAGCAGCGGAGGACTAGCGATTTACAATGAGCAGTTCTTC
D gene: -; V gene: TRBV20-1; J gene: TRBJ1-1; clone size: few; CDR3 protein: CSATTFGVEAFF; CDR3 DNA: TGCAGTGCTACCACCTTTGGGGTTGAAGCTTTCTTT
D gene: -; V gene: TRBV20-1; J gene: TRBJ2-3; clone size: -; CDR3 protein: CSARDISATDTQYF; CDR3 DNA: TGCAGTGCTAGAGATATTAGCGCCACAGATACGCAGTATTTT
D gene: -; V gene: TRBV11-1; J gene: TRBJ1-1; clone size: -; CDR3 protein: CASSPGLTEAFF; CDR3 DNA: TGTGCCAGCAGCCCCGGACTGACTGAAGCTTTCTTT
D gene: TRBD2; V gene: TRBV12-3/TRBV12-4; J gene: TRBJ2-5; clone size: -; CDR3 protein: CASSWGEGKGETQYF; CDR3 DNA: TGTGCCAGCAGTTGGGGGGAGGGGAAGGGAGAGACCCAGTACTTC
D gene: -; V gene: TRBV6-2/TRBV6-3; J gene: TRBJ2-1; clone size: few; CDR3 protein: CASSRLVLREEFF; CDR3 DNA: TGTGCCAGCAGTCGCTTAGTTTTGAGGGAGGAGTTCTTC
D gene: -; V gene: TRBV20-1; J gene: TRBJ1-1; clone size: many; CDR3 protein: CSASQVNTEAFF; CDR3 DNA: TGCAGTGCTAGTCAGGTGAACACTGAAGCTTTCTTT
D gene: -; V gene: TRBV30; J gene: TRBJ2-7; clone size: few; CDR3 protein: CAWSYGGGGYEQYF; CDR3 DNA: TGTGCCTGGAGTTACGGCGGAGGCGGCTACGAGCAGTACTTC
D gene: -; V gene: TRBV9; J gene: TRBJ2-2; clone size: -; CDR3 protein: CASSTRTVTGELFF; CDR3 DNA: TGTGCCAGCAGCACCCGGACCGTCACCGGGGAGCTGTTTTTT
D gene: -; V gene: TRBV6-2/TRBV6-3; J gene: TRBJ2-6; clone size: -; CDR3 protein: CASSYLGRAGANVLTF; CDR3 DNA: TGTGCCAGCAGTTACTTGGGCAGGGCTGGGGCCAACGTCCTGACTTTC
D gene: TRBD1; V gene: TRBV6-2/TRBV6-3; J gene: TRBJ2-7; clone size: many; CDR3 protein: CASSAPGTGTYEQYF; CDR3 DNA: TGTGCCAGCAGTGCGCCCGGGACAGGAACCTACGAGCAGTACTTC
D gene: TRBD2; V gene: TRBV12-3/TRBV12-4; J gene: TRBJ2-5; clone size: few; CDR3 protein: CASSLARSGRSKETQYF; CDR3 DNA: TGTGCCAGCAGTTTAGCGCGGAGCGGGAGGTCAAAAGAGACCCAGTACTTC
D gene: -; V gene: TRBV11-2; J gene: TRBJ1-1; clone size: few; CDR3 protein: CASSRGQGGSEAFF; CDR3 DNA: TGTGCCAGCAGCAGAGGGCAGGGAGGGAGTGAAGCTTTCTTT
D gene: -; V gene: TRBV19; J gene: TRBJ2-7; clone size: many; CDR3 protein: CASSPGAYYEQYF; CDR3 DNA: TGTGCCAGTAGTCCGGGGGCCTACTACGAGCAGTACTTC
D gene: TRBD1; V gene: TRBV12-3/TRBV12-4; J gene: TRBJ2-7; clone size: few; CDR3 protein: CASSHPGQGDYEQYF; CDR3 DNA: TGTGCCAGCAGTCATCCGGGACAGGGGGATTACGAGCAGTACTTC
D gene: -; V gene: TRBV7-2; J gene: TRBJ2-7; clone size: many; CDR3 protein: CASSLPVSQRAYEQYF; CDR3 DNA: TGTGCCAGCAGCTTACCGGTCAGCCAGCGCGCCTACGAGCAGTACTTC
D gene: -; V gene: TRBV7-2; J gene: TRBJ2-2; clone size: many; CDR3 protein: CASSLRGARKNTGELFF; CDR3 DNA: TGTGCCAGCAGTCTCCGGGGGGCACGAAAAAACACCGGGGAGCTGTTTTTT
D gene: -; V gene: TRBV5-4; J gene: TRBJ2-6; clone size: -; CDR3 protein: CASSYLGGARANVLTF; CDR3 DNA: TGTGCCAGCAGCTACTTAGGGGGGGCAAGGGCCAACGTCCTGACTTTC
D gene: TRBD2; V gene: TRBV20-1; J gene: TRBJ2-3; clone size: few; CDR3 protein: CSALARTDTQYF; CDR3 DNA: TGCAGTGCACTAGCGCGCACAGATACGCAGTATTTT
D gene: -; V gene: TRBV5-1; J gene: TRBJ2-5; clone size: few; CDR3 protein: CASSLEGWSQETQYF; CDR3 DNA: TGCGCCAGCAGCTTGGAGGGATGGAGCCAAGAGACCCAGTACTTC
D gene: -; V gene: TRBV6-5; J gene: TRBJ2-7; clone size: few; CDR3 protein: CASSYSGGHEQYF; CDR3 DNA: TGTGCCAGCAGTTACTCCGGGGGCCACGAGCAGTACTTC
D gene: -; V gene: TRBV12-3/TRBV12-4; J gene: TRBJ1-4; clone size: -; CDR3 protein: CASQGWANEKLFF; CDR3 DNA: TGTGCCAGTCAGGGGTGGGCTAATGAAAAACTGTTTTTT
D gene: -; V gene: TRBV7-9; J gene: TRBJ1-1; clone size: -; CDR3 protein: CASSLPRDWNTEAFF; CDR3 DNA: TGTGCCAGCAGCTTACCCCGGGACTGGAACACTGAAGCTTTCTTT
D gene: -; V gene: TRBV2; J gene: TRBJ1-5; clone size: few; CDR3 protein: CASSGSAQPQHF; CDR3 DNA: TGTGCCAGCTCAGGGTCGGCTCAGCCCCAGCATTTT
D gene: -; V gene: TRBV30; J gene: TRBJ1-5; clone size: few; CDR3 protein: CAWSVRGTLNQPQHF; CDR3 DNA: TGTGCCTGGAGTGTACGGGGGACCCTCAATCAGCCCCAGCATTTT
D gene: TRBD2; V gene: TRBV2; J gene: TRBJ2-5; clone size: many; CDR3 protein: CASIGLAGPQETQYF; CDR3 DNA: TGTGCCAGCATCGGACTAGCGGGACCCCAAGAGACCCAGTACTTC
D gene: TRBD1; V gene: TRBV5-4; J gene: TRBJ1-2; clone size: -; CDR3 protein: CASSLDGTGLGYTF; CDR3 DNA: TGTGCCAGCAGCTTGGATGGGACAGGGCTCGGCTACACCTTC
D gene: TRBD2; V gene: TRBV12-3/TRBV12-4; J gene: TRBJ2-1; clone size: many; CDR3 protein: CASSQPGLAGATSYNEQFF; CDR3 DNA: TGTGCCAGCAGTCAACCGGGACTAGCGGGAGCGACCTCCTACAATGAGCAGTTCTTC
D gene: TRBD2; V gene: TRBV13; J gene: TRBJ2-7; clone size: -; CDR3 protein: CASSLGGLAGGGSEQYF; CDR3 DNA: TGTGCCAGCAGCTTAGGCGGACTAGCGGGAGGGGGGAGCGAGCAGTACTTC
D gene: -; V gene: TRBV2; J gene: TRBJ2-5; clone size: many; CDR3 protein: CASTTAKYQETQYF; CDR3 DNA: TGTGCCAGCACCACCGCTAAATACCAAGAGACCCAGTACTTC
D gene: -; V gene: TRBV20-1; J gene: TRBJ2-5; clone size: many; CDR3 protein: CSAYRGGWETQYF; CDR3 DNA: TGCAGTGCTTACAGGGGGGGATGGGAGACCCAGTACTTC
D gene: -; V gene: TRBV20-1; J gene: TRBJ2-6; clone size: -; CDR3 protein: CSARPLNSSGANVLTF; CDR3 DNA: TGCAGTGCTAGGCCTCTAAACAGCTCTGGGGCCAACGTCCTGACTTTC
D gene: TRBD2; V gene: TRBV9; J gene: TRBJ2-3; clone size: few; CDR3 protein: CASSDGTSGTADTQYF; CDR3 DNA: TGTGCCAGCAGCGACGGGACTAGCGGGACCGCAGATACGCAGTATTTT
D gene: TRBD1; V gene: TRBV6-5; J gene: TRBJ2-1; clone size: many; CDR3 protein: CASSYSQETGVDNEQFF; CDR3 DNA: TGTGCCAGCAGTTACTCCCAAGAGACAGGGGTGGACAATGAGCAGTTCTTC
D gene: -; V gene: TRBV7-3; J gene: TRBJ2-2; clone size: -; CDR3 protein: CASSPLSRTGELFF; CDR3 DNA: TGTGCCAGCAGCCCACTGAGCCGCACCGGGGAGCTGTTTTTT
D gene: -; V gene: TRBV6-1; J gene: TRBJ1-3; clone size: many; CDR3 protein: CASTQDDSSGNTIYF; CDR3 DNA: TGTGCCAGCACCCAAGATGACAGCTCTGGAAACACCATATATTTT
D gene: -; V gene: TRBV6-1; J gene: TRBJ1-1; clone size: many; CDR3 protein: CASSALVAMNTEAFF; CDR3 DNA: TGTGCCAGCAGTGCCCTCGTCGCGATGAACACTGAAGCTTTCTTT
D gene: -; V gene: TRBV29-1; J gene: TRBJ1-4; clone size: -; CDR3 protein: CSVGGPGEKLFF; CDR3 DNA: TGCAGCGTTGGTGGGCCTGGGGAAAAACTGTTTTTT
D gene: TRBD2; V gene: TRBV9; J gene: TRBJ2-1; clone size: many; CDR3 protein: CASSVVAGGYNEQFF; CDR3 DNA: TGTGCCAGCAGCGTAGTGGCGGGAGGGTACAATGAGCAGTTCTTC
D gene: -; V gene: TRBV7-9; J gene: TRBJ2-3; clone size: -; CDR3 protein: CASSLASGPRTDTQYF; CDR3 DNA: TGTGCCAGCAGCTTGGCCTCGGGTCCTCGCACAGATACGCAGTATTTT
D gene: -; V gene: TRBV19; J gene: TRBJ2-7; clone size: -; CDR3 protein: CASSYRLDSRSYEQYF; CDR3 DNA: TGTGCCAGTAGTTATAGACTGGACAGCCGATCCTACGAGCAGTACTTC
D gene: TRBD2; V gene: TRBV6-1; J gene: TRBJ2-7; clone size: many; CDR3 protein: CASGLAGVSYEQYF; CDR3 DNA: TGTGCCAGCGGACTAGCGGGAGTATCCTACGAGCAGTACTTC
D gene: TRBD2; V gene: TRBV20-1; J gene: TRBJ2-3; clone size: many; CDR3 protein: CSAYPGLAPSRDTQYF; CDR3 DNA: TGCAGTGCTTACCCCGGACTAGCGCCTTCCAGGGATACGCAGTATTTT
D gene: -; V gene: TRBV10-1; J gene: TRBJ1-3; clone size: -; CDR3 protein: CASSADNSGNTIYF; CDR3 DNA: TGCGCCAGCAGCGCTGACAATTCTGGAAACACCATATATTTT